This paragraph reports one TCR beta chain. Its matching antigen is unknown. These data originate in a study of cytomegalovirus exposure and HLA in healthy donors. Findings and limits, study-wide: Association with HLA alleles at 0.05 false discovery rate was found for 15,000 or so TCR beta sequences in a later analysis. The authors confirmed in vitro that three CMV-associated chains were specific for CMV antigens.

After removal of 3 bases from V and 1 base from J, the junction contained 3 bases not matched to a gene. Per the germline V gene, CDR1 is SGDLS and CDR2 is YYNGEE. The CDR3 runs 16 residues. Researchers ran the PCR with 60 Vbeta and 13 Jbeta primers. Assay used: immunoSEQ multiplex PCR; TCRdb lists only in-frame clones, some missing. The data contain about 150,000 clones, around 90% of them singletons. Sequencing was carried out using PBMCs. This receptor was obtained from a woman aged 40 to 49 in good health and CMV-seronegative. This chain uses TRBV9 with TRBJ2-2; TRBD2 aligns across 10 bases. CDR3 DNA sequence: TGTGCCAGCAGCGCTTGGACTAGCGGGAACACCGGGGAGCTGTTTTTT. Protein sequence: CASSAWTSGNTGELFF.